This TCR beta chain was captured in a study of CD8+ T cells in alopecia areata. Points on this clone: The sample has other DNA sequences that encode this CDR3 too.

The treatment: oral pan-JAK inhibitor, 5-10 mg twice daily. Reverse transcription of extracted RNA yielded cDNA, which provided the sequencing template. Produced via immunoSEQ multiplex PCR; TCRdb's table is partial and in-frame only. This sample yields about 250,000 clones, of which about three fifths are seen a single time; around 0.92% belongs to the top ten. The source is a human donor with alopecia areata. The starting material was CD4+ T cells sorted from blood, obtained at roughly week 53, from a patient treated with tofacitinib.

This chain's CDR3 is CASAPGPVTDTQYF. DNA of the CDR3: TGTGCCTCCGCTCCCGGGCCTGTCACAGATACGCAGTATTTT. This sequence joins TRBV30 and TRBJ2-3; D gene uncertain. The germline CDR1 and CDR2 sequences are GTSNPN and SVGIG (reference sequence). The V end lost 7 bases, the J end lost 2 bases, and 16 bases lay between the germline ends. The length of the CDR3 is 14 residues. Full variable domain (remainder filled in from reference TRBV30 and TRBJ2-3): SQTIHQWPATLVQPVGSPLSLECTVEGTSNPNLYWYRQAAGRGLQLLFYSVGIGQISSEVPQNLSASRPQDRQFILSSKKLLLSDSGFYLCASAPGPVTDTQYFGPGTRLTVL.